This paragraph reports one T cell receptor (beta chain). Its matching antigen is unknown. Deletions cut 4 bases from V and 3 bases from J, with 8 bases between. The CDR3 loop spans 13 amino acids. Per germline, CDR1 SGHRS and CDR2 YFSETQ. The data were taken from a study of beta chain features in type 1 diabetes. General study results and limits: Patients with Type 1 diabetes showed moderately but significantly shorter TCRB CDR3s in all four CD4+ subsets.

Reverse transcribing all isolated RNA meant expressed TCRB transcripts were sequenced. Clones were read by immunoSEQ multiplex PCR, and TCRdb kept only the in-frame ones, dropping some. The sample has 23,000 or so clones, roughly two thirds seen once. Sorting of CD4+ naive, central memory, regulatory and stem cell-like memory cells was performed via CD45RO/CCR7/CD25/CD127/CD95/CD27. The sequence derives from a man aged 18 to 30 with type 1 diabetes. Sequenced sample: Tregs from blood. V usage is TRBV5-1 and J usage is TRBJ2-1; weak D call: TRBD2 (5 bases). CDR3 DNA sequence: TGCGCCAGCAGCGCCGGGAACTACAATGAGCAGTTCTTC. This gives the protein CASSAGNYNEQFF.